The next 6 T cell receptor beta chains were all read from a single sample in a study of T cells in Graves' hyperthyroidism and ophthalmopathy. What was amplified from RNA transcripts were TCR beta CDR3 regions. With the HTBI primer set, the TCR CDR3 went through a first round of RT-PCR. One entry per CDR3 protein results from TCRdb running MiXCR on the multiplex PCR reads. Found here are more than 650,000 distinct CDR3 sequences, 12% to 15% of them singletons; the top ten hold more than 8.5%. The sequenced sample consisted of blood. These receptor sequences come from a young woman with Graves' hyperthyroidism.

In its sample, this clonotype was seen many times. J is TRBJ2-3 and V is TRBV20-1, with no clear D. The V and J ends lost 5 bases and 0 bases respectively, with 15 bases between them. CDR3 size: 15 residues. The germline gives CDR1 DFQATT, CDR2 SNEGSKA (reference sequence). As DNA, the CDR3 is TGCAGTGCTCCGAACCTTTGGGCAAGCACAGATACGCAGTATTTT. It encodes CSAPNLWASTDTQYF.

The sample holds many counts of this clonotype. The V call is TRBV7-9, the J call TRBJ2-5; D remains ambiguous. Trimming took off 4 bases at V and 3 bases at J, with 9 bases between the two ends. The V gene's germline CDR1 is SEHNR and CDR2 FQNEAQ (reference sequence). The CDR3 spans 13 residues. In DNA, the CDR3 is TGTGCCAGCAGCTCGACGGAAGAAGAGACCCAGTACTTC. Amino acids: CASSSTEEETQYF. The full variable domain, in which reference TRBV7-9 and TRBJ2-5 provide the parts outside the CDR3, is DTGVSQNPRHKITKRGQNVTFRCDPISEHNRLYWYRQTLGQGPEFLTYFQNEAQLEKSRLLSDRFSAERPKGSFSTLEIQRTEQGDSAMYLCASSSTEEETQYFGPGTRLLVL.

This clonotype was seen many times. The chain uses TRBV24-1 and TRBJ1-2, with D hard to call. Between the trimmed V and J ends, which lost 3 bases and 9 bases, there was a span of 16 bases. The CDR3 sequence is 14 residues long. Germline V lookup: CDR1 KGHDR, CDR2 SFDVKD. The CDR3 DNA follows: TGTGCCACCAGTGATAGCGATGGGCGAAGACGCTACACCTTC. Translating gives CATSDSDGRRRYTF.

There are many counts of this clonotype. The chain links TRBV3-1 to TRBJ2-1; D gene uncertain. The CDR3 spans 13 residues. V was trimmed by 4 bases and J by 11 bases, leaving 15 bases between them. Germline loops: CDR1 LGHDT, CDR2 YNNKEL (reference sequence). CDR3 sequence: CASSRRTLNQQFF. CDR3 sequence (DNA): TGTGCCAGCAGCCGCCGGACCCTAAACCAGCAGTTCTTC.

This clonotype was counted only a few times. The chain combines TRBV20-1 with TRBJ2-5; D is perhaps TRBD2 (5 bases). Per germline, CDR1 DFQATT and CDR2 SNEGSKA (reference sequence). V dropped 8 bases and J dropped 10 bases, with 20 bases sitting between them. This CDR3 has 12 amino acids. The chain's CDR3 is CSTSAAGWVQYF. The CDR3 DNA follows: TGCAGTACCAGCGCCGCGGGCTGGGTCCAGTACTTC.

Many counts were recorded for this clonotype. The V and J genes are TRBV18 and TRBJ1-5, with D unresolved. The CDR3 sequence is 12 residues long. V was cut by 6 bases and J by 4 bases, with 7 bases left in between. Germline CDR1 KGHSH, CDR2 LQKENI. CDR3 sequence reads: CASSTRNQPQHF. The CDR3 coding sequence is TGTGCCAGCTCCACCAGGAATCAGCCCCAGCATTTT. Full variable domain (missing parts from reference TRBV18 and TRBJ1-5): NAGVMQNPRHLVRRRGQEARLRCSPMKGHSHVYWYRQLPEEGLKFMVYLQKENIIDESGMPKERFSAEFPKEGPSILRIQQVVRGDSAAYFCASSTRNQPQHFGDGTRLSIL.